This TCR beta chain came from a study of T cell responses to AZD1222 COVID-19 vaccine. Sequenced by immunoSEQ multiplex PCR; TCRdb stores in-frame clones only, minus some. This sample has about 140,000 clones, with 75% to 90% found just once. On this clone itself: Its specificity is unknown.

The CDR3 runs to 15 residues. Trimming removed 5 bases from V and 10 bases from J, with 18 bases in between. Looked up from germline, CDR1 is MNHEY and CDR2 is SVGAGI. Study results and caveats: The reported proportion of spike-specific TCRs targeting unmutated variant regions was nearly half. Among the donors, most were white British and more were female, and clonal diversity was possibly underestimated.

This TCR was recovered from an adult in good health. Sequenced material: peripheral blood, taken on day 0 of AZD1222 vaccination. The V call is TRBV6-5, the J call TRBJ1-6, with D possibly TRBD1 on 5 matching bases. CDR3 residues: CASSQPPPGRSPLHF. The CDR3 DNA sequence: TGTGCCAGCAGTCAACCCCCGCCAGGGAGGTCACCCCTCCACTTT.